This T cell receptor (beta chain) was captured in a study of blood T cell repertoires in COVID-19. Whole-study context: COVID-19 samples, acute and convalescent, were from the United States, Italy and Spain. Sources were T cells, B-cell-depleted T cells, or PBMCs; the material itself was cDNA or gDNA.

Trimming pared 4 bases from V and 3 bases from J, leaving 12 bases between. This CDR3 comprises 14 residues. From germline, CDR1 is ENHRY and CDR2 SYGVKD. Authors' data handling: Counts of nucleated cells, estimated from reference gene primer amplification, were obtained. The protocol was immunoSEQ multiplex PCR, while the TCRdb copy is restricted to in-frame clones and leaves out a portion. V, J and clone size reflect that table, while D and trimming were determined from the DNA. The profile shows some 260,000 clones, about 80% of them singletons. This TCR was sampled from a woman older than 75 with acute or convalescent COVID-19. Sequencing input: peripheral blood. The J gene is TRBJ1-1, the V gene TRBV10-3; weak D call: TRBD1 (6 bases). The CDR3 here is CAISGTVFDTEAFF. Here the CDR3 DNA reads TGTGCCATCAGTGGGACAGTATTCGACACTGAAGCTTTCTTT.